This TCR beta chain came from a study of blood T cell repertoires in COVID-19 (dated by TCRdb to 2019 to 2021). For context, the study as a whole: Collaborator samples came from the United States, Italy and Spain and covered acute and convalescent phases of COVID-19. The prospective study material was composed of cDNA or gDNA derived from T cells, B-cell-depleted T cells, or PBMCs. Deeply sampled blood TCRbeta repertoires from subjects exposed to, actively infected with, or recovered from COVID-19 were included in the dataset. The repertoires were released in a freely available public database meant as a resource for research on the immune response to SARS-CoV-2. The samples were drawn from the first 160 participants of the ongoing ImmuneRACE study and from over a thousand subjects provided by 6 global collaborators. A de-identified subject ID, COVID-19 status, age in years and sex were almost always included in the sample metadata. Where HLA class I and class II types were available, the types were taken from metadata supplied by the sample provider, not from assay-based typing. The research as a whole found: The quantity of clinical and demographic metadata differed by source and by participant and was supplied without curation.

TCRbeta CDR3 regions were amplified from genomic DNA by means of the immunoSEQ Assay, a bias-controlled multiplex PCR. The authors' analysis ran thus. The number of nucleated cells in each sample was estimated by amplification of reference gene primers within the assay. Sequence reads were collapsed and filtered to measure the absolute abundance of every unique TCRbeta CDR3 rearrangement. Productive Simpson clonality was computed per sample as the square root of Simpson's diversity index over productive rearrangements. The source is immuneACCESS, and TCRdb retained only in-frame sequences with V and J called. Part of the clones is not carried over; for the studies checked, unresolved V genes explain less than half of this, and the remainder is unexplained. V, J and clone size were drawn from that table, and D and trimming were deduced from the DNA. This sample gives 140,000 to 150,000 clones in total; roughly 88% of them show up just once. The ten largest account for 10% to 13% of the sample.

The collaborating institutions used their own protocols to collect whole blood in K2EDTA tubes. For TCRbeta analysis, collaborators shipped samples as frozen whole blood, isolated PBMCs, or DNA extracted from either of those sample types. Comment on this clone: The clone's antigen remains unknown. No base-level quality is on record; no much larger clone is a single base apart.

From the germline V gene (reference sequence), CDR1 is SGHKS and CDR2 is YYEKEE. Here V drops 4 bases and J drops 7 bases, and the junction holds 11 bases not matched to any gene. The CDR3 holds 16 amino acids from the cysteine to the phenylalanine. Only the CDR3 part of the read is kept: 48 bases, read in frame from the first base. Input material: peripheral blood. This TCR came from a man aged 60-69 years with active or convalescent COVID-19. The V gene is TRBV5-5 and the J gene is TRBJ2-7; TRBD2 aligns with 13 central bases. The DNA sequence is as follows: TGTGCCAGCAGCATCCTCACTAGCGGGAGGGCCCGGGAGCAGTACTTC. Its protein is CASSILTSGRAREQYF.